What follows are 19 T cell receptor beta chains derived from one specimen sequenced in a study of CD8 T cells in ankylosing spondylitis. Via MiXCR, TCRdb re-called the 5' RACE reads, giving one row per CDR3 protein. The repertoire holds some 130,000 distinct CDR3 sequences, with about a tenth as singletons. Material for sequencing was blood, either unsorted or a sorted T cell fraction (not recorded which). The receptors derive from a male donor with ankylosing spondylitis or in good health (not recorded which).

This clonotype was detected many times. The chain has TRBV20-1 and TRBJ2-1; 8 nucleotides line up with TRBD2. Per germline, CDR1 DFQATT and CDR2 SNEGSKA (reference sequence). This CDR3 is 15 amino acids long. The ends lost 2 bases at V and 7 bases at J; junction bases unmatched: 10. The CDR3, as DNA: TGCAGTGCTAGAATGGTCGGGAGGGCCTGGAATGAGCAGTTCTTC. This sequence encodes CSARMVGRAWNEQFF.

This clonotype has a count of ten or more. The chain uses TRBV20-1 and TRBJ2-7; the match to TRBD2 covers 14 bases. V shed 6 bases and J 7 bases; nucleotides not matched to a gene: 11. CDR3 length: 15 amino acids. Germline V CDR1 and CDR2: DFQATT, SNEGSKA (reference sequence). The CDR3 DNA reads as TGCAGTGCGATAACGGGACTAGCGGGAGTTCCTGAGCAGTACTTC. Translating gives CSAITGLAGVPEQYF.

This clonotype was seen ten or more times. V usage is TRBV20-1 and J usage is TRBJ2-3; 13 bases are a match to TRBD2. The germline gives CDR1 DFQATT, CDR2 SNEGSKA (reference sequence). This CDR3 is built from 15 residues. After removal of 3 bases from V and 5 bases from J, the junction contained 5 bases not matched to a gene. The CDR3 sequence is CSARGTSGTRDTQYF. CDR3 bases: TGCAGTGCTAGGGGGACTAGCGGGACAAGAGATACGCAGTATTTT.

This clonotype was picked up many times. The rearrangement joins TRBV7-9 to TRBJ2-7; D is possibly TRBD1 or TRBD2 (5 bases each). Trimming removed 4 bases from V and 5 bases from J, with 15 bases in between. The CDR3 covers 14 residues. Germline CDR1 reads SEHNR; CDR2 reads FQNEAQ (reference sequence). CDR3 loop: CASSSGSGPDEQYF. The CDR3 bases are TGTGCCAGCAGCTCAGGGAGTGGGCCGGACGAGCAGTACTTC.

At least ten counts were recorded for this clonotype. The V gene is TRBV3-1, the J gene TRBJ2-7, with 7 nucleotides matching TRBD1. The CDR3 covers 16 residues. The V and J ends lost 4 bases and 0 bases, in that order; junction bases with no gene match: 9. Germline values: CDR1 LGHDT, CDR2 YNNKEL (reference sequence). The CDR3 here is CASSPATGAISYEQYF. The CDR3 nucleotides read TGTGCCAGCAGCCCAGCCACAGGGGCAATCTCCTACGAGCAGTACTTC.

This chain connects TRBV20-1 to TRBJ2-3; the D call may be TRBD1 or TRBD2 (6 bases each). Germline assignment: CDR1 DFQATT and CDR2 SNEGSKA (reference sequence). The ends were cut back, 4 bases at V and 0 bases at J, with 14 bases in the middle. The CDR3 has 15 amino acids. The CDR3 coding sequence is TGCAGTGCTAAAAAGGAGGGGGTTAGCACAGATACGCAGTATTTT. As protein: CSAKKEGVSTDTQYF.

This clonotype appeared many times. The gene calls are TRBV6-2 or TRBV6-3 and TRBJ2-7; perhaps TRBD2 as D (5 bases). Trimming left V 2 bases short and J 2 bases short, with 7 bases between. The CDR3 totals 13 residues. Germline V lookup: CDR1 MNHEY, CDR2 SVGEGT. DNA for the CDR3: TGTGCCAGCAGTTACGGGAGAACCTACGAGCAGTACTTC. Encoded protein: CASSYGRTYEQYF.

This clonotype was found many times. The V and J genes are TRBV2 and TRBJ2-7, with TRBD2 matching over 8 bases. The CDR3 has 13 amino acids. Germline CDR1 is SNHLY and CDR2 is FYNNEI. V shed 8 bases, J shed 2 bases, and the junction held 5 bases outside the gene matches. The CDR3 DNA sequence: TGTGCCAGCGGACCGGGACTAGCCTACGAGCAGTACTTC. It encodes CASGPGLAYEQYF.

This clonotype was observed at least ten times. The chain joins TRBV7-2 to TRBJ1-5, with a possible D match to TRBD1 (5 bases). This CDR3 is 17 amino acids long. Between the trimmed V and J ends, which lost 2 bases and 3 bases, there was a span of 17 bases. CDR1 and CDR2 (germline): SGHTA, FQGNSA. CDR3: CASSLRRGGRINQPQHF. The CDR3 bases are TGTGCCAGCAGCTTACGGAGGGGAGGGAGGATCAATCAGCCCCAGCATTTT. Variable domain in full (rest from reference TRBV7-2 and TRBJ1-5): GAGVSQSPSNKVTEKGKDVELRCDPISGHTALYWYRQSLGQGLEFLIYFQGNSAPDKSGLPSDRFSAERTGGSVSTLTIQRTQQEDSAVYLCASSLRRGGRINQPQHFGDGTRLSIL.

This clonotype was detected ten times or more. The gene calls are TRBV7-3 and TRBJ2-5; D is possibly TRBD1 (6 bases). V was shortened by 5 bases and J by 5 bases, with 15 bases between the two germline ends. CDR1 is SGHTA and CDR2 is FQGTGA in the germline V gene. The CDR3 runs to 14 residues. CDR3 protein: CASSIQGSGETQYF. The CDR3 nucleotides read TGTGCCAGCAGCATACAGGGAAGTGGGGAGACCCAGTACTTC.

Many counts were recorded for this clonotype. CDR3 coding DNA: TGTGCCATCAGTGATCCCGGGACTAGCGGTACAGATACGCAGTATTTT. Its translation: CAISDPGTSGTDTQYF. The V call is TRBV10-3, the J call TRBJ2-3; 11 bases map to TRBD2. The ends lost 3 bases at V and 3 bases at J; junction bases unmatched: 5. The CDR3 has 16 residues. Germline V gene lookup returns CDR1 ENHRY and CDR2 SYGVKD.

This clonotype was counted ten times or more. The V and J genes are TRBV9 and TRBJ2-5; TRBD1 aligns across 9 bases. Looked up from germline, CDR1 is SGDLS and CDR2 is YYNGEE. V lost 2 bases to trimming and J lost 5 bases; unmatched junction nucleotides: 10. This CDR3 is built from 16 residues. The CDR3 DNA follows: TGTGCCAGCAGCGTTACCGGGACAGGGACCTGGGAGACCCAGTACTTC. Amino acids: CASSVTGTGTWETQYF.

This clonotype was recorded at least ten times. The CDR3 coding sequence is TGTGCCAGCAGCCACGGGACAACTAACTACGAGCAGTACTTC. Protein product: CASSHGTTNYEQYF. The chain couples TRBV7-2 to TRBJ2-7; possible D gene TRBD1, 6 bases. V was pared by 5 bases and J by 3 bases, with 14 bases between. The length of the CDR3 is 14 residues. CDR1 and CDR2 (germline): SGHTA, FQGNSA.

This clonotype was seen repeatedly, ten times or more. The V call is TRBV29-1, the J call TRBJ2-5; D may be TRBD1 or TRBD2 (5 bases each). The CDR3 totals 13 residues. The germline CDR1 and CDR2 sequences are SQVTM and ANQGSEA. V was shortened by 4 bases and J by 9 bases, with 18 bases between the two germline ends. CDR3 bases: TGCAGCGTTGCCTTTTTTGGGACCGGTTCCCAGTACTTC. This gives the protein CSVAFFGTGSQYF.

This clonotype was recorded at least ten times. The chain uses TRBV20-1 and TRBJ1-2, with D unclear. From germline, CDR1 is DFQATT and CDR2 SNEGSKA (reference sequence). This CDR3 has 15 amino acids. V was cut by 6 bases and J by 3 bases, with 20 bases left in between. The CDR3 DNA sequence: TGCAGTGCCCTGGAACGGGTACCCAAAGACTATGGCTACACCTTC. Its translation is CSALERVPKDYGYTF.

This clonotype was counted at least ten times. The chain employs TRBV5-1 and TRBJ2-5, with 11 bases identical to TRBD2. The CDR3 covers 17 residues. Germline V lookup: CDR1 SGHRS, CDR2 YFSETQ. After removal of 0 bases from V and 4 bases from J, the junction contained 8 bases not matched to a gene. The CDR3 coding sequence is TGCGCCAGCAGCTTGGAGCTTAGCGGGAGGGTCGGAGAGACCCAGTACTTC. This codes for CASSLELSGRVGETQYF.

This clonotype has at least ten counts. The CDR3 region has the DNA TGCAGTGCTAGAACAACTAGCGGACAAGAGACCCAGTACTTC. This translates into CSARTTSGQETQYF. The chain uses TRBV20-1 and TRBJ2-5; the match to TRBD2 covers 8 bases. Germline trimming cut 2 bases from V and 2 bases from J; bases unmatched to any gene: 4. CDR1 is DFQATT, CDR2 SNEGSKA, per germline (reference sequence). The CDR3 totals 14 residues.

This clonotype has a count of ten or more. The chain uses TRBV20-1 and TRBJ2-5, with D perhaps TRBD2 (5 bases). Per germline, CDR1 DFQATT and CDR2 SNEGSKA (reference sequence). CDR3 length: 15 amino acids. V lost 0 bases, J lost 3 bases, and 14 bases lay in between. CDR3 loop: CSARDPAATKETQYF. The DNA of the CDR3 is TGCAGTGCTAGAGATCCAGCGGCTACCAAAGAGACCCAGTACTTC.

This chain uses TRBV2 with TRBJ2-3; tentatively, D is TRBD2 (6 bases). Germline CDR1 reads SNHLY; CDR2 reads FYNNEI. The CDR3 is 15 amino acids. Trimming stripped 4 bases from V and 2 bases from J, with 13 bases between. As DNA, the CDR3 is TGTGCCAGCAGTGCAACGGGACTCCCCACAGATACGCAGTATTTT. Protein sequence: CASSATGLPTDTQYF.